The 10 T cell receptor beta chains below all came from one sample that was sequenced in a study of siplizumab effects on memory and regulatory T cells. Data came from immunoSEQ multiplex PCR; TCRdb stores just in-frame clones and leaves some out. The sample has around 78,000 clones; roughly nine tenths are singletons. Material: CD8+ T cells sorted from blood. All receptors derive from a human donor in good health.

The CDR3 loop reads CASRTGGGTEAFF. CDR3 sequence (DNA): TGCGCCAGCAGGACGGGGGGAGGCACTGAAGCTTTCTTT. The V and J genes are TRBV4-1 and TRBJ1-1, with D perhaps TRBD1 (5 bases). Trimming removed 6 bases from V and 4 bases from J, with 12 bases in between. Germline V gene lookup returns CDR1 MGHRA and CDR2 YSYEKL. This CDR3 spans 13 amino acids.

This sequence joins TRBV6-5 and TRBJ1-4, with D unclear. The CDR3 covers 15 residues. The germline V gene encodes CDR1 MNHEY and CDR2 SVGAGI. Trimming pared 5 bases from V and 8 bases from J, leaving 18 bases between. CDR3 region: CASSHHQRNNEKLFF. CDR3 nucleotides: TGTGCCAGCAGTCATCATCAGAGAAATAACGAAAAACTGTTTTTT.

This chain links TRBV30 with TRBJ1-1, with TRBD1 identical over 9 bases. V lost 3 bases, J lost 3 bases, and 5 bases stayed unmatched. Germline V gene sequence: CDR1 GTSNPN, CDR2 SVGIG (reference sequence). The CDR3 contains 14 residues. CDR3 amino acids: CAWRTGGADTEAFF. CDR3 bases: TGTGCCTGGAGAACAGGGGGCGCGGACACTGAAGCTTTCTTT.

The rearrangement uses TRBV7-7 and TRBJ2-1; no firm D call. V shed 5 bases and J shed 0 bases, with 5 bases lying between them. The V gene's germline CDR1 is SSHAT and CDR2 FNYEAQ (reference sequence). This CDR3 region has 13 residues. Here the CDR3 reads CASSPSSYNEQFF. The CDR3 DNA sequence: TGTGCCAGCAGCCCGAGCTCCTACAATGAGCAGTTCTTC.

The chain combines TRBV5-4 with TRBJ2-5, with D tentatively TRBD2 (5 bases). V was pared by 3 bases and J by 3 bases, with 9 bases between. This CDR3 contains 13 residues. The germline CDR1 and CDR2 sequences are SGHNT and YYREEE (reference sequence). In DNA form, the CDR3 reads TGTGCCAGCAGCTCGCCCGGGGAAGAGACCCAGTACTTC. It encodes CASSSPGEETQYF.

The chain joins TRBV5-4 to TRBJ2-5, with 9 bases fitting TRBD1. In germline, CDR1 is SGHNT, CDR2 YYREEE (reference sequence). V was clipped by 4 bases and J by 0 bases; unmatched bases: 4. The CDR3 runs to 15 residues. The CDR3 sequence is CASSVDRGYQETQYF. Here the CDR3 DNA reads TGTGCCAGCAGCGTTGACAGGGGGTACCAAGAGACCCAGTACTTC. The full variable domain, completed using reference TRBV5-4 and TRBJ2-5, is ETGVTQSPTHLIKTRGQQVTLRCSSQSGHNTVSWYQQALGQGPQFIFQYYREEENGRGNFPPRFSGLQFPNYSSELNVNALELDDSALYLCASSVDRGYQETQYFGPGTRLLVL.

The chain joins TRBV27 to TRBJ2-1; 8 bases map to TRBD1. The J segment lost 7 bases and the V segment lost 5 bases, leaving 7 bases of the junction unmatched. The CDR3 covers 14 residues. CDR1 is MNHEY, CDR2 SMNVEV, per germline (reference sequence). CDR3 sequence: CASSIQGASNEQFF. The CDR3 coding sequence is TGTGCCAGCAGTATTCAGGGGGCGTCAAATGAGCAGTTCTTC.

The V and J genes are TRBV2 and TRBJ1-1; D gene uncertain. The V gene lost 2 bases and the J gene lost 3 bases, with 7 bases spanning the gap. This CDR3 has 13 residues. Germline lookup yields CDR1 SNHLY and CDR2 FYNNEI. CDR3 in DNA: TGTGCCAGCAGTGAATGGACCGACACTGAAGCTTTCTTT. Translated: CASSEWTDTEAFF.

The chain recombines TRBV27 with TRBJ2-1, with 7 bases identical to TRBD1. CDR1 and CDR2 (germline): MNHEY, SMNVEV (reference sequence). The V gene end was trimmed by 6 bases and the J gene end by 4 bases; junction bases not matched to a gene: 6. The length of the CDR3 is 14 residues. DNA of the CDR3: TGTGCCAGCAGCCCCGGGACAGAATACAATGAGCAGTTCTTC. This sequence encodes CASSPGTEYNEQFF.

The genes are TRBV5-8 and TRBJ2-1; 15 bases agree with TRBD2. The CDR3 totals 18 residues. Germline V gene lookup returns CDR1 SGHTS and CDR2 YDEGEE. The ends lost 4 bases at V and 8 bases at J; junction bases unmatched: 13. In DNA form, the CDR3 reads TGTGCCAGCAGCCTACGAACAGGACTAGCGGGAGGGCCCTATGAGCAGTTCTTC. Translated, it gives CASSLRTGLAGGPYEQFF.